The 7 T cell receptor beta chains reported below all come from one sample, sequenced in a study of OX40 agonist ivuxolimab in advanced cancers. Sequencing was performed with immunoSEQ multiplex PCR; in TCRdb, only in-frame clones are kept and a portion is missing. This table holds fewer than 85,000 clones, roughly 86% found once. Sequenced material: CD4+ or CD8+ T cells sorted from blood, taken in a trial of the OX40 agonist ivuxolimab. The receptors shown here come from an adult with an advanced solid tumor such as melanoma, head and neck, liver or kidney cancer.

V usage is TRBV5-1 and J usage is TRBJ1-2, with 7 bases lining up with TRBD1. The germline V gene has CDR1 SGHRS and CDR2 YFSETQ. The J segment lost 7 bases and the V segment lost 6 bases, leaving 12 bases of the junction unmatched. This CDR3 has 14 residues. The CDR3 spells CASKEGGALSGYTF. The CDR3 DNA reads TGCGCCAGCAAAGAAGGGGGCGCTCTTTCTGGCTACACCTTC.

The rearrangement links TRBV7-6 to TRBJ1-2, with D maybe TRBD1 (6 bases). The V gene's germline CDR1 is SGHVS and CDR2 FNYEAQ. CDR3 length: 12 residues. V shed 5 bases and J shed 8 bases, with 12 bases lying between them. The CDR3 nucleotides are TGTGCCAGCAGCGCAGGGGTGGAGGGCTACACCTTC. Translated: CASSAGVEGYTF.

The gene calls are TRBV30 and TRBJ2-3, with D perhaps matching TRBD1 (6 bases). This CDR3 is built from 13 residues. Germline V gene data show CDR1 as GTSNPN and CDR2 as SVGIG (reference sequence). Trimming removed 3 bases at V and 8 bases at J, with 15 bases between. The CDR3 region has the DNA TGTGCCTGGAGGACCACAGGGAAAGGTACGCAGTATTTT. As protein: CAWRTTGKGTQYF.

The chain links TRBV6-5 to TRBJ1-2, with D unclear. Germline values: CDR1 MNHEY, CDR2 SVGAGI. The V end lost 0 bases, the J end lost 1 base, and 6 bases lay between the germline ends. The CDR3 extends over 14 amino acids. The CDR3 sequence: CASSYSTVNYGYTF. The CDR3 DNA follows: TGTGCCAGCAGTTACTCGACGGTTAACTATGGCTACACCTTC.

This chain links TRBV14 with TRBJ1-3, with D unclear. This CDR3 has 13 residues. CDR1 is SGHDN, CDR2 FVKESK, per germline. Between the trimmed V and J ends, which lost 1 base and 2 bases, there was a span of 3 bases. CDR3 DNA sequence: TGTGCCAGCAGCCAAGGGGCTGGAAACACCATATATTTT. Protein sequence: CASSQGAGNTIYF.

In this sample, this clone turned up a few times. The CDR3 DNA reads as TGCGCCAGCAGCTCCCGGGGTGCGGGGGACTTTGGCTACACCTTC. Residues: CASSSRGAGDFGYTF. This sequence joins TRBV4-1 and TRBJ1-2, with TRBD1 as a possible D gene (5 bases). Looked up from germline, CDR1 is MGHRA and CDR2 is YSYEKL. The CDR3 covers 15 residues. Trimming stripped 5 bases from V and 7 bases from J, with 20 bases between.

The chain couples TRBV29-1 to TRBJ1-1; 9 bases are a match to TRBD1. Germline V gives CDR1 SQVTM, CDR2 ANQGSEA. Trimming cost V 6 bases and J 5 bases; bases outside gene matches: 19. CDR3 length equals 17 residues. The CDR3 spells CSVVWGASGTGFTEAFF. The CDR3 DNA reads TGCAGCGTGGTGTGGGGGGCCTCCGGGACAGGGTTTACTGAAGCTTTCTTT.